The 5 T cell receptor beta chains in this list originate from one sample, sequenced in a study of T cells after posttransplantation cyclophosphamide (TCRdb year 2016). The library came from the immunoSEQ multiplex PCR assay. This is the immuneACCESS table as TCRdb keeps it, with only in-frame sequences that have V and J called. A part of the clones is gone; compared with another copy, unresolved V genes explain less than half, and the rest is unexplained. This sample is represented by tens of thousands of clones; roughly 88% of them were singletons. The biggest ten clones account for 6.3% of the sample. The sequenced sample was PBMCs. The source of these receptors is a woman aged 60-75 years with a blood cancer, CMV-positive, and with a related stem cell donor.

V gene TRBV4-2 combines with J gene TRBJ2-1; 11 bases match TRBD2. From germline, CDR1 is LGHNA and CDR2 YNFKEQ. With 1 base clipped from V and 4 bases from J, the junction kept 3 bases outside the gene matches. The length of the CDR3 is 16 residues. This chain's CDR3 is CASSQAGLAVYNEQFF. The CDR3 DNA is TGTGCCAGCAGCCAAGCGGGACTAGCGGTGTACAATGAGCAGTTCTTC.

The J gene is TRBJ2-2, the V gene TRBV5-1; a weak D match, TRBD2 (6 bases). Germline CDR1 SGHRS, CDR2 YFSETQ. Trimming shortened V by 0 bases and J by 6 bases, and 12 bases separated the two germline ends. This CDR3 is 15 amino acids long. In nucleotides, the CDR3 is TGCGCCAGCAGCTTGGACGGGAGTGTGGCCGGGGAGCTGTTTTTT. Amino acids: CASSLDGSVAGELFF.

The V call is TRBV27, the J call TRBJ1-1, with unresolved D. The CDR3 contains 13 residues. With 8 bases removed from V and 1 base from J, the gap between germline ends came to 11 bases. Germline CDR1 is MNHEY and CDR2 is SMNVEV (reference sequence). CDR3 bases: TGTGCCAGCCGAGGTACGGGGAACACTGAAGCTTTCTTT. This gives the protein CASRGTGNTEAFF.

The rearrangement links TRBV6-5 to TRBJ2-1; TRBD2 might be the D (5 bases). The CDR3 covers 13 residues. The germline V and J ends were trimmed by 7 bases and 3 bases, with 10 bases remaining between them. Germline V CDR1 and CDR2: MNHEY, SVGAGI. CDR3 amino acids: CASTVRDYNEQFF. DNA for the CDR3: TGTGCCAGCACCGTACGGGACTACAATGAGCAGTTCTTC.

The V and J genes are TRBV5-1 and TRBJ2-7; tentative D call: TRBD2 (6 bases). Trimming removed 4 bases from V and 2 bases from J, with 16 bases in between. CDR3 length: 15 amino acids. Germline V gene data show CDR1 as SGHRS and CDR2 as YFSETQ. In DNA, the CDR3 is TGCGCCAGCAGCCCGGGGGAGCGGGCGCCCTACGAGCAGTACTTC. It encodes CASSPGERAPYEQYF.